This TCR beta chain was sequenced during a study of T cells after yellow fever vaccination. Turning to the study itself: Those fractions that held only low numbers of cells were prepared using the SMART-Seq v4 Ultra Low Input RNA kit.

This clonotype appeared a few times. UMIs were added to TCR cDNA along with a universal primer site when it was made by 5'RACE template switching. One entry per CDR3 protein, called by TCRdb with MiXCR from the 5' RACE reads. The sample holds about 300,000 distinct CDR3 sequences, approximately 10% seen once. The V gene's germline CDR1 is MNHEY and CDR2 SVGEGT. The V and J ends lost 6 bases and 6 bases respectively, with 17 bases between them. CDR3 length equals 15 residues. The chain couples TRBV6-2 or TRBV6-3 to TRBJ2-2; maybe TRBD2 (6 bases). This specimen consisted of CD4+ T cells sorted from PBMCs, obtained 5 days after the yellow fever booster vaccination. This TCR derives from a man younger than 35 who received the YFV17D yellow fever vaccine. The chain's CDR3 is CASRFLGGNPGELFF. The CDR3 region has the DNA TGTGCCAGCAGATTCTTAGGAGGGAATCCCGGGGAGCTGTTTTTT.